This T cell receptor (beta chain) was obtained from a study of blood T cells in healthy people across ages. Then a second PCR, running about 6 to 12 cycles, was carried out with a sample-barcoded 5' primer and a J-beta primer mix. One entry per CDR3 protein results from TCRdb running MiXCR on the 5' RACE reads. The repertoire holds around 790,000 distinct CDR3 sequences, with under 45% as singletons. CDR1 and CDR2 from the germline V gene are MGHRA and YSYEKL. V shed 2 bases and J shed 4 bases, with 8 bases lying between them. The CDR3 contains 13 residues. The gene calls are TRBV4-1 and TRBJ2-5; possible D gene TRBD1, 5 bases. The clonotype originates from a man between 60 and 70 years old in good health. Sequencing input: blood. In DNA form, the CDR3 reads TGCGCCAGCAGCCAAAAGGGGATAGAGACCCAGTACTTC. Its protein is CASSQKGIETQYF.